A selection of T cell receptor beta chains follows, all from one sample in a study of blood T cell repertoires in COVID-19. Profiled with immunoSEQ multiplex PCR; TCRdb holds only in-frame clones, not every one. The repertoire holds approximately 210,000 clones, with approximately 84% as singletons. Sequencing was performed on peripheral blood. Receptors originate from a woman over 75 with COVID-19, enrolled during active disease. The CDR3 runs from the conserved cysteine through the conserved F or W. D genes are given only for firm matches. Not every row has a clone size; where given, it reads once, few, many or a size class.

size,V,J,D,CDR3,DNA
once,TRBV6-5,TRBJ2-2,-,CASSLTRGVGELFF,TGTGCCAGCAGCCTGACTAGGGGAGTCGGGGAGCTGTTTTTT
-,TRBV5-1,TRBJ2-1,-,CASSLRSGNNEQFF,TGCGCCAGCAGCTTGCGAAGCGGAAACAATGAGCAGTTCTTC
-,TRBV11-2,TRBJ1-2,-,CASSLDHGQPTRTF,TGTGCCAGCAGCTTAGATCACGGACAGCCTACCCGTACCTTC
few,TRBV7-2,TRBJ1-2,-,CASSEQGSGYGYTF,TGTGCCAGCAGCGAACAGGGCTCAGGCTATGGCTACACCTTC
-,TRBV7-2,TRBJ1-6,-,CASQTNNSPLHF,TGTGCCAGTCAGACTAATAATTCACCCCTCCACTTT
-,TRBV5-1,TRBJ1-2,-,CASSLSDRNYGYTF,TGCGCCAGCAGCTTGAGCGACAGAAACTATGGCTACACCTTC
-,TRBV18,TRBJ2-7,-,CASSVARGFSYEQYF,TGTGCCAGCTCGGTTGCGCGGGGATTCTCCTACGAGCAGTACTTC
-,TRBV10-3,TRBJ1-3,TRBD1,CAISSTGHNSGNTIYF,TGTGCCATCAGTTCGACAGGGCACAACTCTGGAAACACCATATATTTT
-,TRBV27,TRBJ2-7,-,CASRGGVYEQYF,TGTGCCAGCAGAGGGGGGGTGTACGAGCAGTACTTC
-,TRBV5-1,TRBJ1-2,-,CASSLGVGASTSYTF,TGCGCCAGCAGCTTGGGGGTAGGAGCTAGTACGAGCTACACCTTC
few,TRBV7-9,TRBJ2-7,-,CASSFRKGEGYEQYF,TGTGCCAGCAGCTTTCGGAAGGGGGAGGGCTACGAGCAGTACTTC
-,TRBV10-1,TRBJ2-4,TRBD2,CASSESKGRERAKNIQYF,TGCGCCAGCAGTGAGTCTAAGGGGCGGGAGAGGGCCAAAAACATTCAGTACTTC
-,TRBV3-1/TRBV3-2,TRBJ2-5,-,CASGARGSGETQYF,TGTGCCAGCGGAGCCCGGGGGAGCGGAGAGACCCAGTACTTC
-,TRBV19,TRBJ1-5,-,CASSRGHQPQHF,TGTGCCAGTAGCCGTGGCCATCAGCCCCAGCATTTT
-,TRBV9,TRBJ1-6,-,CASSAWEDVGNSPLHF,TGTGCCAGCAGCGCTTGGGAGGACGTGGGAAATTCACCCCTCCACTTT
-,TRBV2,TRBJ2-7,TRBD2,CASRILAGGPGEQYF,TGTGCCAGCAGGATACTAGCGGGGGGGCCCGGTGAGCAGTACTTC
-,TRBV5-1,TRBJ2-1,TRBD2,CASSLAGRVRSYNEQFF,TGCGCCAGCAGCTTGGCCGGGAGGGTTAGGTCCTACAATGAGCAGTTCTTC
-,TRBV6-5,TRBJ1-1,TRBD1,CASSRDRERSEAFF,TGTGCCAGCAGCCGGGACAGGGAAAGGTCGGAAGCTTTCTTT
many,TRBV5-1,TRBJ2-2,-,CASSLTGIGELFF,TGCGCCAGCAGCTTAACAGGGATCGGGGAGCTGTTTTTT
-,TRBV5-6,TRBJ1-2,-,CASSLRGGENYGYTF,TGTGCCAGCAGCTTACGTGGTGGAGAAAACTATGGCTACACCTTC
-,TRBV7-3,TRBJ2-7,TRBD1,CASSPDRIRSYEQYF,TGTGCCAGCAGCCCGGACAGGATTCGCTCCTACGAGCAGTACTTC
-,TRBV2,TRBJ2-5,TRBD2,CASRMTSGAPETQYF,TGTGCCAGCAGGATGACTAGCGGGGCCCCGGAGACCCAGTACTTC
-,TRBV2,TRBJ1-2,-,CASKLEYGYTF,TGTGCCAGCAAGTTGGAGTATGGCTACACCTTC
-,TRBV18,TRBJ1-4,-,CASSLATGGQKLFF,TGTGCCAGCTCACTTGCAACCGGGGGTCAAAAACTGTTTTTT
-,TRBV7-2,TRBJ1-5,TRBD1,CASSLRQGVGQPQHF,TGTGCCAGCAGCCTCCGACAGGGAGTAGGTCAGCCCCAGCATTTT
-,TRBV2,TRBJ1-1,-,CASRLRTAYTEAFF,TGTGCCAGCAGACTCCGGACAGCTTACACTGAAGCTTTCTTT
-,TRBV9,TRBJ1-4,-,CASSVDQVIKQGSSEKLFF,TGTGCCAGCAGCGTAGATCAAGTGATTAAACAGGGTAGTAGTGAAAAACTGTTTTTT
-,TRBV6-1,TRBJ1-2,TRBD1,CASSDQGAGGYTF,TGTGCCAGCAGTGACCAGGGGGCGGGTGGCTACACCTTC
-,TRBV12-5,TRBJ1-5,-,CASAFRGGIYSNQPQHF,TGTGCTAGTGCTTTCAGAGGTGGCATCTATAGCAATCAGCCCCAGCATTTT
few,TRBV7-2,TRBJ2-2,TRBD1,CASSSQTGVPGELFF,TGTGCCAGCAGCTCACAGACAGGGGTTCCCGGGGAGCTGTTTTTT
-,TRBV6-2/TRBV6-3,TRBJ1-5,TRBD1,CASTPGSTGDQPQHF,TGTGCCAGCACCCCGGGCAGTACAGGGGATCAGCCCCAGCATTTT
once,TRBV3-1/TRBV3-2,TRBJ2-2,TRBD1,CASRPKRPGQSPALNTGELFF,TGTGCCAGCAGGCCAAAGCGCCCGGGACAGTCTCCGGCGCTGAACACCGGGGAGCTGTTTTTT
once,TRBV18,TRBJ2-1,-,CASSGGTANEQFF,TGTGCCAGCTCAGGGGGGACAGCTAATGAGCAGTTCTTC
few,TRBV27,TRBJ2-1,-,CASSPRQGGYNEQFF,TGTGCCAGCAGCCCTCGACAGGGAGGCTACAATGAGCAGTTCTTC
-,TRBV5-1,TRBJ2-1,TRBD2,CASSLELADEQFF,TGCGCCAGCAGCTTGGAACTAGCGGATGAGCAGTTCTTC
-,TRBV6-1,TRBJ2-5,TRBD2,CASSEARLAGVETQYF,TGTGCCAGCAGTGAAGCCCGACTAGCGGGAGTTGAGACCCAGTACTTC
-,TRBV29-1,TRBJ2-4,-,CSVQKVGDGIQYF,TGCAGCGTCCAGAAGGTAGGGGATGGCATTCAGTACTTC
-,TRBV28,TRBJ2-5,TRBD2,CASSFTSGRGRETQYF,TGTGCCAGCAGCTTTACTAGCGGGAGAGGAAGGGAGACCCAGTACTTC
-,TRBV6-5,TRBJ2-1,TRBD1,CASSDRVTNEQFF,TGTGCCAGCAGCGACAGGGTTACGAATGAGCAGTTCTTC
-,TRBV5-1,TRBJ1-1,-,CASSFGGVKTEAFF,TGCGCCAGCAGCTTCGGGGGGGTCAAAACTGAAGCTTTCTTT
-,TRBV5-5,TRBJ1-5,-,CASSLGVGRVDQPQHF,TGTGCCAGCAGCTTGGGAGTTGGGAGGGTCGATCAGCCCCAGCATTTT